The TCR beta chain described here comes from a study of blood T cell repertoires in COVID-19. Libraries were prepared by immunoSEQ multiplex PCR; TCRdb keeps only in-frame clonotypes and omits some of them. The data hold about 160,000 clones, with over 75% observed a single time. CDR3 length: 16 amino acids. Trimming took off 0 bases at V and 4 bases at J, with 13 bases between the two ends. Germline lookup yields CDR1 LGHNA and CDR2 YNFKEQ. Source material: peripheral blood. The chain uses TRBV4-2 and TRBJ2-1, with a weak D call TRBD2 (5 bases). This receptor was identified in a man in his sixties or seventies with acute or convalescent COVID-19. The CDR3 bases are TGTGCCAGCAGCCAAGATTTCAGCGGCCTATACAATGAGCAGTTCTTC. It yields the protein CASSQDFSGLYNEQFF.